This is a list of T cell receptor beta chains from one sample in a study of CD8 T cells in ankylosing spondylitis. TCRdb re-called the 5' RACE reads with MiXCR, one entry per CDR3 protein. This table holds over 150,000 distinct CDR3 sequences, around 13% found once. Material: blood, either unsorted or a sorted T cell fraction (not recorded which). The receptors come from a male donor with ankylosing spondylitis or in good health (not recorded which). The CDR3 runs from the conserved cysteine through the conserved F or W. The D gene is left open where the match is weak. Some rows mark clone size as missing; the rest say once, few, many or name a class of expanded clone.

clone_size	v_call	d_call	j_call	cdr3_aa	cdr3_nt
few	TRBV29-1	.	TRBJ2-5	CSVEGLRGGEYQETQYF	TGCAGCGTTGAGGGACTAAGGGGGGGAGAGTACCAAGAGACCCAGTACTTC
few	TRBV30	TRBD1	TRBJ2-7	CAWSEGQGVSYEQYF	TGTGCCTGGAGTGAGGGACAGGGGGTTTCCTACGAGCAGTACTTC
few	TRBV5-1	TRBD1	TRBJ2-2	CASSSGDRENTGELFF	TGCGCCAGCAGCTCCGGGGACAGGGAGAACACCGGGGAGCTGTTTTTT
few	TRBV7-6	TRBD1	TRBJ1-3	CATTDRSSGNTIYF	TGTGCCACCACGGACAGGAGCTCTGGAAACACCATATATTTT
.	TRBV10-3	TRBD1	TRBJ2-1	CATAWDRQIYNEQFF	TGTGCCACCGCCTGGGACAGGCAAATCTACAATGAGCAGTTCTTC
many	TRBV6-5	.	TRBJ2-2	CASSYSTGETGELFF	TGTGCCAGCAGTTACTCGACGGGAGAAACCGGGGAGCTGTTTTTT
few	TRBV5-1	.	TRBJ2-3	CASSLVDRPSGDTQYF	TGCGCCAGCAGCCTGGTCGACAGGCCCTCGGGAGATACGCAGTATTTT
few	TRBV5-1	.	TRBJ2-7	CASSGVPGDSYEQYF	TGCGCCAGCAGCGGCGTCCCAGGGGACTCCTACGAGCAGTACTTC
.	TRBV7-9	TRBD1	TRBJ1-1	CASSSTLDRVWKAFF	TGTGCCAGCAGCTCAACCCTGGACAGGGTATGGAAAGCTTTCTTT
few	TRBV7-8	TRBD1	TRBJ1-1	CASSPGTGYTEAFF	TGTGCCAGCAGCCCCGGGACAGGCTACACTGAAGCTTTCTTT
.	TRBV27	.	TRBJ2-1	CASSLVTGSNEQFF	TGTGCCAGCAGTTTAGTTACAGGGAGCAATGAGCAGTTCTTC
few	TRBV24-1	TRBD1	TRBJ2-1	CHRGEQFF	TGCCACAGGGGTGAGCAGTTCTTC
few	TRBV12-3/TRBV12-4	.	TRBJ2-2	CASSLRRDGGELFF	TGTGCCAGCAGTTTACGGCGTGATGGCGGGGAGCTGTTTTTT
few	TRBV20-1	TRBD1	TRBJ1-1	CSARDHSRTGEIEAFF	TGCAGTGCTAGAGATCATTCCAGGACAGGGGAGATTGAAGCTTTCTTT
few	TRBV12-3/TRBV12-4	.	TRBJ2-3	CASSLSRPDTQYF	TGTGCCAGCAGTTTAAGTAGACCAGATACGCAGTATTTT
few	TRBV5-1	TRBD1	TRBJ2-6	CASERGTGGELGLGANVLTF	TGCGCCAGCGAGAGGGGGACAGGGGGCGAACTAGGTCTTGGGGCCAACGTCCTGACTTTC